The clone carrying this TCR beta chain was counted only a few times. Its antigen is still unknown. The CDR3 spans 16 residues. CDR1 MGHRA and CDR2 YSYEKL come from the germline V gene. V shed 4 bases and J 0 bases; nucleotides not matched to a gene: 5. The data derive from a study of molecular identifiers for immune sequencing clone quantification. Notes on the study in general: Spiked-in Jurkat TCR RNA corresponding to one cell was reported as detectable against about 1 million naive cells. Clones above 20 RNA copies contained over 97% of effector molecules and under 1% of naive molecules.

The use of previously described methods and listed TCR primers produced the bulk TCR libraries. TCRdb fed the PCR reads into MiXCR, producing one record per CDR3 protein. The sample consists of a few hundred thousand distinct CDR3 sequences, 20% to 25% of them appearing once. The gene calls are TRBV4-1 and TRBJ2-7; 11 bases are a match to TRBD2. This clonotype was sampled from a human donor in good health. Some libraries in this study had Jurkat cell RNA spiked in. The material sequenced was naive CD8+ T cells from blood, with Jurkat cell RNA spiked in. Subset of the sample: FACS-sorted CD8+CD4-CCR7+CD45RA+ naive T cells. CDR3 residues: CASSPELAGVSYEQYF. The CDR3 DNA sequence: TGCGCCAGCAGCCCGGAACTAGCGGGGGTCTCCTACGAGCAGTACTTC.